This T cell receptor beta chain is from a study of blood T cell repertoires in COVID-19. Looking at the study overall: Samples taken during acute and convalescent COVID-19 were collected in the United States, Italy and Spain.

This CDR3 contains 13 residues. The V gene end was trimmed by 3 bases and the J gene end by 5 bases; junction bases not matched to a gene: 0. Authors' processing steps: Amplifying reference gene primers gave estimates of nucleated cell counts. This table comes from immunoSEQ multiplex PCR, and its TCRdb copy is limited to in-frame clones, with some not included. That table is the source of V, J and clone size, and D and trimming were worked out from the DNA. Seen here are about 39,000 clones, around 85% observed once, and the top ten hold approximately 9.9%. The chain carries TRBV12-3 or TRBV12-4 and TRBJ1-2, with 10 positions matching TRBD1. The receptor comes from a human donor in a cohort sampled during active COVID-19. The sequenced sample was peripheral blood. CDR3 loop: CASSLGQGYGYTF. The DNA for the CDR3 is TGTGCCAGCAGTTTGGGACAGGGGTATGGCTACACCTTC.